This paragraph covers one T cell receptor beta chain sequence. Its antigen specificity is not known. No much larger clonotype is one base removed from it; base qualities were not supplied. The CDR3 starts with the cysteine, ends with the phenylalanine, and has 12 residues. The kept DNA is CDR3 alone, 36 bases in frame from the first base. V is clipped by 6 bases and J by 1 base, and the sequence between their germline boundaries is 4 bases long. Sequences MNHEY (CDR1) and SVGEGT (CDR2) are obtained from the germline V gene. Sequencing instrument: Illumina NovaSeq 6000. TCRalpha and TCRbeta cDNA libraries were built by 5'RACE with constant-segment primers, adding sample barcodes and unique molecular identifiers. RNA was extracted from every sample with Trizol reagent. Libraries were amplified in two PCR steps, with a second sample barcode and Illumina TruSeq adapters added in the second step. Sequencing of libraries was performed on an Illumina NovaSeq with 2 x 150 bp paired-end reads. Processing in the source paper ran as follows. Reads were demultiplexed and collapsed into UMI-guided consensus sequences with migec v1.2.7. Using mixcr v2.1.11, UMI consensuses were aligned to TRA and TRB V and J templates and then assembled into clonotypes. A clonotype was counted as expanded or contracted only if both edgeR and NoisET called the change significant, with noise models trained on biological replicates. edgeR calls used a false discovery rate-adjusted p below 0.01 and a log2 fold-change threshold of 1. As an exploratory analysis of dynamics, max-normalized trajectories of the 1000 most abundant clonotypes were examined with PCA combined with hierarchical clustering. Separately sequenced CD4+ and CD8+ repertoires were used to assign a CD4 or CD8 phenotype to each responding clone. TCRdb reworked the public reads: Q25 trimming with fastp, MiXCR clone assembly, productive beta chains retained. Entries that share a CDR3 protein sequence are merged under the most common genes and DNA. TCRdb, not the authors, supplied the V and J calls. The sample table contains some 260,000 distinct CDR3 sequences; only one count was recorded for 15% to 20% of them. The top ten constitute around 3.8% of the sample.

This sample was taken from a study of T-cell memory formation after mild COVID-19 (dated by TCRdb to the early 2020s). Study-wide context: Most TCR sequence clusters were specific to one of the two donors. Two young, previously healthy adult volunteers, one female and one male, were included in the cohort. In a couple of donors, T-cell clones that expanded and contracted after mild COVID-19 were tracked by sequencing TCRalpha and TCRbeta repertoires over time.

Ficoll-Paque density gradient centrifugation was used to isolate PBMCs. The research as a whole found: Balanced CD4/CD8 phenotypes were observed for clones contracting from day 15 to 85, whereas a bias towards CD4+ was observed for a second wave of clones expanding from day 15 to 37. Whether the second-wave clones peaking on day 37 were SARS-CoV-2 specific was not confirmed. Contracting CD4+ clones turned up mainly in the CM and EM memory subsets, whereas EMRA was where CD8+ clones were enriched. The study covered only a couple of mild cases, and larger cohorts including severe cases with pre-infection samples were considered necessary. Some responding clones were detected in pre-infection memory, which suggested that pre-existing cross-reactive memory T cells had joined the SARS-CoV-2 response.

The material sequenced was PBMCs or a T cell subset sorted from them (not recorded which). This chain joins TRBV6-2 or TRBV6-3 to TRBJ1-5; the D gene remains uncertain. This sequence originates from a man aged 18-30 years who had mild COVID-19 (a few samples of this study predate the infection). The sample titles of this study are shuffled in the database, so cell type and time point are left out; the donor was told from shared clones. The bases are TGTGCCAGCAGGGGAAGCAATCAGCCCCAGCATTTT. Translated, this is CASRGSNQPQHF.